These T cell receptor beta chains were read from a single sample in a study of blood T cell repertoires in COVID-19. The method was immunoSEQ multiplex PCR; TCRdb's version includes in-frame clones alone and lacks a portion of them. The profile shows 250,000 to 350,000 clones, around 87% of them singletons. What was sequenced was peripheral blood. These receptors were obtained from a woman in her 50s who had recovered from COVID-19. The CDR3 runs from the conserved cysteine through the conserved F or W. A D gene is named only where the DNA matches it firmly. For some rows the clone size is stated as once, few or many, or as a class when expanded; others skip it.

V gene	J gene	clone size	D gene	CDR3 protein	CDR3 DNA
TRBV7-2	TRBJ2-4	-	-	CASSPRTAGRGNIQYF	TGTGCCAGCAGCCCCCGGACAGCCGGACGGGGAAACATTCAGTACTTC
TRBV2	TRBJ2-6	-	-	CASSEQASGANVLTF	TGTGCCAGCAGTGAACAGGCGTCCGGGGCCAACGTCCTGACTTTC
TRBV4-1	TRBJ2-5	few	TRBD2	CASSQEAGASGAQETQYF	TGCGCCAGCAGCCAAGAGGCGGGTGCTAGCGGGGCCCAAGAGACCCAGTACTTC
TRBV30	TRBJ1-2	-	TRBD1	CACHPTGSYGYTF	TGTGCCTGCCACCCGACAGGGAGCTATGGCTACACCTTC
TRBV19	TRBJ1-5	few	TRBD1	CASMSRQGAREPQHF	TGTGCCAGTATGTCCCGACAGGGGGCTAGGGAGCCCCAGCATTTT
TRBV24-1	TRBJ1-2	-	TRBD1	CATSKGAALGGYGYTF	TGTGCCACCAGTAAGGGGGCCGCACTCGGAGGTTATGGCTACACCTTC
TRBV27	TRBJ2-6	-	-	CASSRRSLSGANVLTF	TGTGCCAGCAGCCGGAGAAGTCTCTCTGGGGCCAACGTCCTGACTTTC
TRBV7-7	TRBJ2-5	once	-	CASSPTTGSPPGTQYF	TGTGCTAGCAGCCCAACTACCGGGAGTCCCCCCGGGACCCAGTACTTC
TRBV4-1	TRBJ1-5	-	TRBD1	CASRGTGNNQPQHF	TGCGCCAGCAGGGGGACAGGGAACAATCAGCCCCAGCATTTT
TRBV7-8	TRBJ1-2	-	-	CASSLEMVRAGYTF	TGTGCCAGCAGCCTAGAGATGGTCAGGGCCGGCTACACCTTC
TRBV20-1	TRBJ1-5	-	-	CSASWGPSNQPQHF	TGCAGTGCTAGTTGGGGGCCAAGCAATCAGCCCCAGCATTTT
TRBV15	TRBJ2-2	-	TRBD1	CATRGGDRASGELFF	TGTGCCACCAGGGGGGGGGACAGGGCTTCCGGGGAGCTGTTTTTT
TRBV6-5	TRBJ2-7	-	TRBD1	CASRPPGQGREQYF	TGTGCCAGCAGGCCCCCGGGACAGGGACGCGAGCAGTACTTC
TRBV2	TRBJ2-1	few	TRBD1	CASSRGQGRGEQFF	TGTGCCAGCAGCCGAGGACAGGGGCGAGGTGAGCAGTTCTTC
TRBV5-1	TRBJ2-3	once	TRBD2	CASSSNAGTSGTDTQYF	TGCGCCAGCAGCTCAAACGCCGGGACTAGCGGCACAGATACGCAGTATTTT
TRBV5-1	TRBJ1-1	-	-	CASSLEGRGTYTEAFF	TGCGCCAGCAGCTTGGAAGGACGGGGGACGTACACTGAAGCTTTCTTT
TRBV5-4	TRBJ2-2	-	-	CASSNTQNTGELFF	TGTGCCAGCAGCAACACCCAGAACACCGGGGAGCTGTTTTTT
TRBV2	TRBJ1-1	-	-	CASSDQGSGTEAFF	TGTGCCAGCAGTGATCAGGGTAGCGGCACTGAAGCTTTCTTT
TRBV4-2	TRBJ2-3	once	TRBD2	CASSQSIGTSGSHTQYF	TGTGCCAGCAGCCAATCTATCGGGACTAGCGGTTCCCATACGCAGTATTTT
TRBV9	TRBJ2-5	-	-	CASSPHPGGLFQETQYF	TGTGCCAGCAGCCCTCACCCCGGAGGACTTTTCCAAGAGACCCAGTACTTC
TRBV28	TRBJ2-1	-	-	CASSQSGEQFF	TGTGCCAGCAGCCAATCGGGTGAGCAGTTCTTC
TRBV28	TRBJ2-2	-	-	CASSPGPQNTGELFF	TGTGCCAGCAGTCCGGGTCCCCAGAACACCGGGGAGCTGTTTTTT
TRBV7-2	TRBJ1-1	once	-	CASSLGGPEAFF	TGTGCCAGCAGCTTAGGGGGGCCTGAAGCTTTCTTT
TRBV7-7	TRBJ2-7	-	-	CASSSNTGIGNEQYF	TGTGCTAGCAGCTCGAATACAGGGATTGGAAACGAGCAGTACTTC
TRBV11-2	TRBJ2-3	-	TRBD2	CASSLRGRASFIDTQYF	TGTGCCAGCAGCTTACGAGGGAGGGCCTCCTTTATAGATACGCAGTATTTT
TRBV13	TRBJ2-1	-	TRBD2	CASLASGSYNEQFF	TGTGCCAGCCTCGCTAGCGGCTCCTACAATGAGCAGTTCTTC
TRBV25-1	TRBJ2-1	once	TRBD1	CASTRDRGLYNEQFF	TGTGCCAGCACCCGGGACAGGGGGCTTTACAATGAGCAGTTCTTC
TRBV6-5	TRBJ1-2	-	-	CASRYSGGGYTF	TGTGCCAGCAGATATAGCGGTGGCGGCTACACCTTC
TRBV6-2/TRBV6-3	TRBJ1-5	-	TRBD1	CASSRGQYSNQPQHF	TGTGCCAGCAGTAGGGGACAGTATAGCAATCAGCCCCAGCATTTT